This T cell receptor (beta chain) was found in a study of T cell repertoires in cytomegalovirus infection. The CDR3 has 13 residues. V lost 4 bases, J lost 8 bases, and 8 bases stayed unmatched. Germline V gene data show CDR1 as SGHNT and CDR2 as YYREEE (reference sequence). One entry per CDR3 protein results from TCRdb running MiXCR on the reads. The sample holds tens of thousands of distinct CDR3 sequences; 45% to 50% are singletons and the top ten take roughly 93%. Concerning this clonotype itself: As yet, its antigen is unknown.

This rearrangement joins TRBV5-4 to TRBJ1-2, with 7 bases aligning to TRBD1. The origin of this receptor is a human donor in good health (CMV status not recorded). Some clones in this sample may be carry-over from other donors' samples. The source material was CD8+ T cells from cultured PBMCs, sampled from culture after CMV antigen stimulation. CDR3 loop: CASSPTGVEGYTF. As DNA, the CDR3 is TGTGCCAGCAGCCCCACAGGGGTTGAAGGCTACACCTTC.